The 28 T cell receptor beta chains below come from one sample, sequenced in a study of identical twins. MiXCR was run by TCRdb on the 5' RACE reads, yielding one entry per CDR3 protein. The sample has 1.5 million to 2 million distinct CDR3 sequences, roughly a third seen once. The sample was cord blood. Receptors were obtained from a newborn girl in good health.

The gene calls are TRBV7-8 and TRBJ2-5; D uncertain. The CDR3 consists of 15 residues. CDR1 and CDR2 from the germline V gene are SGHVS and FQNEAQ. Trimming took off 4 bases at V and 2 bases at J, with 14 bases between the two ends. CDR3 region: CASSSSRGPQETQYF. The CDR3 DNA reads TGTGCCAGCAGCTCTAGTAGAGGTCCTCAAGAGACCCAGTACTTC.

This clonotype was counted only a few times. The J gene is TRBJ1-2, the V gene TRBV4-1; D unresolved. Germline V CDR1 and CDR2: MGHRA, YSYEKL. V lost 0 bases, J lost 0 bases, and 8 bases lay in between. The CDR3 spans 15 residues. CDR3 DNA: TGCGCCAGCAGCCAAGAACAGCCTCCTAACTATGGCTACACCTTC. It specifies CASSQEQPPNYGYTF.

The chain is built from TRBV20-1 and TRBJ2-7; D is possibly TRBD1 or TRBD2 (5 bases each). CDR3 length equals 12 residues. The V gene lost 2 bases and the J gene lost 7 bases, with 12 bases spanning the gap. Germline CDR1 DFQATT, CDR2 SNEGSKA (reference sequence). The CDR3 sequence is CSARPGRNEQYF. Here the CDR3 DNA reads TGCAGTGCTAGACCGGGACGCAATGAGCAGTACTTC.

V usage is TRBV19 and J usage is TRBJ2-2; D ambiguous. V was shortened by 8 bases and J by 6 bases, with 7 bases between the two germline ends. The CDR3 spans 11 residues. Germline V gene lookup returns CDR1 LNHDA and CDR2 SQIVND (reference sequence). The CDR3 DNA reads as TGTGCCAGTCAAAACCCCGGGGAGCTGTTTTTT. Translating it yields CASQNPGELFF.

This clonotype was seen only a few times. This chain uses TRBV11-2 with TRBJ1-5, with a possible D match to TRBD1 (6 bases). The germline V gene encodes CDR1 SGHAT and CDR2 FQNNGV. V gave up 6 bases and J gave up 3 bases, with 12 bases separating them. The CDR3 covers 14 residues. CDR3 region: CASSSQGLNQPQHF. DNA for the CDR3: TGTGCCAGCAGTTCACAGGGTCTCAATCAGCCCCAGCATTTT.

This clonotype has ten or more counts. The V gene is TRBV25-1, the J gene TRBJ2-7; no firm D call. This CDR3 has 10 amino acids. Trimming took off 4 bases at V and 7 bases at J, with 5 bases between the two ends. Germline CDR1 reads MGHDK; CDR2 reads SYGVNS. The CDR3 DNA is TGTGCCAGCAGTGGTCGAGAGCAGTACTTC. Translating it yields CASSGREQYF.

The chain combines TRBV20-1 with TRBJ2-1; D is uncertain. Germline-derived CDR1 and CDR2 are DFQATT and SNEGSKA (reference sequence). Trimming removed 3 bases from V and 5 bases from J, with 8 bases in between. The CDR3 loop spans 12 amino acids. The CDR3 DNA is TGCAGTGCTAGTCCCCAACACAATGAGCAGTTCTTC. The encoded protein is CSASPQHNEQFF.

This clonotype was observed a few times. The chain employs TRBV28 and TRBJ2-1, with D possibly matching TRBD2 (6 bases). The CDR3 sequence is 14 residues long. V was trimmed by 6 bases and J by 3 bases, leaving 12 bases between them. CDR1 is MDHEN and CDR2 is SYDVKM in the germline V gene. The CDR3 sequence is CASRLLGGYNEQFF. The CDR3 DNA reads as TGTGCCAGCAGACTCCTCGGGGGCTACAATGAGCAGTTCTTC.

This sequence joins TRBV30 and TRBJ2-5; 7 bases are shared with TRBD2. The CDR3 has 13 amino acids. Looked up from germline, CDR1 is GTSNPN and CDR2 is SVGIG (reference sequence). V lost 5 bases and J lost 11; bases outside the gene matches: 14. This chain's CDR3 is CAWGRLAQNEQYF. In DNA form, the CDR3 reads TGTGCCTGGGGGAGACTAGCTCAAAATGAGCAGTACTTC.

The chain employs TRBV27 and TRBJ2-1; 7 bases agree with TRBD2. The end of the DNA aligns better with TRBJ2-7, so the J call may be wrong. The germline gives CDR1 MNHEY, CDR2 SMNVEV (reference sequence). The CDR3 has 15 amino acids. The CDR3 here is CASSFKTSSYNEQYF. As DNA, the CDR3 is TGTGCCAGCAGTTTTAAGACTAGCAGTTACAATGAGCAGTACTTC.

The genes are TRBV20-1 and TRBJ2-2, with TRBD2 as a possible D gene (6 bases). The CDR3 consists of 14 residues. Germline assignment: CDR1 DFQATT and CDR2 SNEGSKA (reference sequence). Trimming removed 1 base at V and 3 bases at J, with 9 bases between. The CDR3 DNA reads TGCAGTGCTAGAGCGGGGACTGACACCGGGGAGCTGTTTTTT. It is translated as CSARAGTDTGELFF.

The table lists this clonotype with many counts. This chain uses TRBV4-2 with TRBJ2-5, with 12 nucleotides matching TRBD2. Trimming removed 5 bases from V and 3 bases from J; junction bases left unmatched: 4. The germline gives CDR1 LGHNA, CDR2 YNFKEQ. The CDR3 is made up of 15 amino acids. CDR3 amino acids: CASSYRLAGEETQYF. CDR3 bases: TGTGCCAGCAGCTATAGACTAGCGGGGGAAGAGACCCAGTACTTC.

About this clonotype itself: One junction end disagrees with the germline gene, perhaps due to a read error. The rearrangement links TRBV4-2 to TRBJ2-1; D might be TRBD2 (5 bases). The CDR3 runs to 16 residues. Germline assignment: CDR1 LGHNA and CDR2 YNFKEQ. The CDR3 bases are TGTGCCGGCAGCCAAGAGGGCGGAAGTTCCTACAATGAGCAGTTCTTC. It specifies CAGSQEGGSSYNEQFF.

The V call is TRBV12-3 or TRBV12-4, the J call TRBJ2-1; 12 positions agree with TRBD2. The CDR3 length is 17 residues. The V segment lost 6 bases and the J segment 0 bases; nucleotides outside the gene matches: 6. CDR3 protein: CASRQGLAGPSYNEQFF. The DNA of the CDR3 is TGTGCCAGCAGGCAGGGACTAGCGGGTCCCTCCTACAATGAGCAGTTCTTC.

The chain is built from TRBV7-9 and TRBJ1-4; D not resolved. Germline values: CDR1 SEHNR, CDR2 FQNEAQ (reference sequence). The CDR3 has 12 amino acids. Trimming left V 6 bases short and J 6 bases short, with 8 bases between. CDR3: CASSQVDEKLFF. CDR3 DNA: TGTGCCAGCAGTCAAGTAGATGAAAAACTGTTTTTT.

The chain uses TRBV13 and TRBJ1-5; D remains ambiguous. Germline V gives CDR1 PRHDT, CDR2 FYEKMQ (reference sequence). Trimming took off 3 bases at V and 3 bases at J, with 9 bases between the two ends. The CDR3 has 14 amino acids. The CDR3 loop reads CASSFRHTNQPQHF. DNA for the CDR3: TGTGCCAGCAGCTTTAGGCACACCAATCAGCCCCAGCATTTT.

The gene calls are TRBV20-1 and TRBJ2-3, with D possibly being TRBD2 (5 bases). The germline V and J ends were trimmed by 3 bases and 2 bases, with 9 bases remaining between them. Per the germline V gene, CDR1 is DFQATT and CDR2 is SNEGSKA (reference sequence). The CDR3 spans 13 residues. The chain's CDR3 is CSASLAATDTQYF. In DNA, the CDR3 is TGCAGTGCTAGTCTAGCCGCCACAGATACGCAGTATTTT.

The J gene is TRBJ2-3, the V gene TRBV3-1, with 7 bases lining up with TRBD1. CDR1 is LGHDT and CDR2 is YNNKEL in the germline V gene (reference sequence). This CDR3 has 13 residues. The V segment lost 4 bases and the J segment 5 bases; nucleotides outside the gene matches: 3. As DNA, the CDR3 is TGTGCCAGCAGCCGACAGGGAGAAGATACGCAGTATTTT. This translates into CASSRQGEDTQYF.

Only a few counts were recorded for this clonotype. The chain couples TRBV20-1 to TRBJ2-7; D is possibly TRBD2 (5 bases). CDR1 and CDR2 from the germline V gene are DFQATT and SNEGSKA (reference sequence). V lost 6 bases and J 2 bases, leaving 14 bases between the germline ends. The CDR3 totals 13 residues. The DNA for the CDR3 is TGCAGTGCCCATCGGGGTCTCACCTACGAGCAGTACTTC. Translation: CSAHRGLTYEQYF.

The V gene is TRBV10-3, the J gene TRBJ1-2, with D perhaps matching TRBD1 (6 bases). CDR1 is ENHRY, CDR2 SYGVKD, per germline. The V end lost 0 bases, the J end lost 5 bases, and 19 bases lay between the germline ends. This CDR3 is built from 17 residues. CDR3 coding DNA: TGTGCCATCAGTGAGTCAATACCGGGACAACGGGGATATGGCTACACCTTC. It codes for CAISESIPGQRGYGYTF.

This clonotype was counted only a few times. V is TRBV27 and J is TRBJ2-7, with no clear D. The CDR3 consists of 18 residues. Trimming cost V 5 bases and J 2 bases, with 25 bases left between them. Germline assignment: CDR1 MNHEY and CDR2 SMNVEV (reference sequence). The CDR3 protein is CASSRYPSVSYVPYEQYF. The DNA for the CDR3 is TGTGCCAGCAGTCGCTACCCCTCGGTCTCATATGTCCCCTACGAGCAGTACTTC.

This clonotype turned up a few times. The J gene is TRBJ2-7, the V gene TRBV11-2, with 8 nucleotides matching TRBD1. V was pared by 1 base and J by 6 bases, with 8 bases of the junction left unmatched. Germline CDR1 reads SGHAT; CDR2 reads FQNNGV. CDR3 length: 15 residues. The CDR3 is CASSLVSGGSGEQYF. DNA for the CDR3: TGTGCCAGCAGCTTAGTTTCAGGGGGCAGCGGCGAGCAGTACTTC.

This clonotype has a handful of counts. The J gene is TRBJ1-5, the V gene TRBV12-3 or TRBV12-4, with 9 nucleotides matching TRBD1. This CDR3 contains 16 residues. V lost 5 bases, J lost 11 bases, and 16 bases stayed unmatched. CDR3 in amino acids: CASSPQGTGPFVSQHF. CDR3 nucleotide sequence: TGTGCCAGCAGTCCCCAAGGGACAGGGCCTTTTGTTTCCCAGCATTTT.

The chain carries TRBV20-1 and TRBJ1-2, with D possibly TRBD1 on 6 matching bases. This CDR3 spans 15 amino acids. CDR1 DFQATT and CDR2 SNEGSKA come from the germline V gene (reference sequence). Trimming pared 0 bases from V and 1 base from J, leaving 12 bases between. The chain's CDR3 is CSARDRGGFNYGYTF. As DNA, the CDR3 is TGCAGTGCTAGAGATCGCGGGGGCTTTAACTATGGCTACACCTTC.

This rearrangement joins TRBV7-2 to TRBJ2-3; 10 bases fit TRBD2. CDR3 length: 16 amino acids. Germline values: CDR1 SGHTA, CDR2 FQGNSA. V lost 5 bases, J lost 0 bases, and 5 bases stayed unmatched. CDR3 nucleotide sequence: TGTGCCAGCAGCACCCAGACTAGCGGGAGCACAGATACGCAGTATTTT. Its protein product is CASSTQTSGSTDTQYF.

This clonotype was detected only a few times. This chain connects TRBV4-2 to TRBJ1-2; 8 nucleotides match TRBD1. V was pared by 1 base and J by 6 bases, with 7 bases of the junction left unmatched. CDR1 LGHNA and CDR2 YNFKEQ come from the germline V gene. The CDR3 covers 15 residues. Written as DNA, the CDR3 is TGTGCCAGCAGCCAAGGCTGGCAGGGGGCAAATGGCTACACCTTC. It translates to CASSQGWQGANGYTF.

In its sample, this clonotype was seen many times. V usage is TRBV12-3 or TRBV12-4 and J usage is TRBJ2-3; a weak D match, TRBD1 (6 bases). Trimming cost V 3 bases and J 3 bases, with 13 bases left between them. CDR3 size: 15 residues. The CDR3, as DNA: TGTGCCAGCAGTTTCGCAGGGGAGCAGACAGATACGCAGTATTTT. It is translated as CASSFAGEQTDTQYF.

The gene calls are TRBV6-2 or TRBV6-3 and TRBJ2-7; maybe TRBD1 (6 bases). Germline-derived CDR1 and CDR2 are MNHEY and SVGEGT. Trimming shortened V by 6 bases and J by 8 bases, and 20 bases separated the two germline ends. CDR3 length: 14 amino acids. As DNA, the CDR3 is TGTGCCAGCAGCCCGGCAGGGGCCCCTATAAAGCAGTACTTC. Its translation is CASSPAGAPIKQYF.